The rows below give T cell receptor beta chains drawn from one sample of a study of cytomegalovirus exposure and HLA in healthy donors. Repertoires were generated with immunoSEQ multiplex PCR, while TCRdb's copy carries only in-frame clones and drops some. The sample consists of about 200,000 clones, 80% to 90% of them appearing once. Sequenced: PBMCs. The receptor source for this set is a woman between 18 and 30 years old in good health and CMV-seropositive. The CDR3 runs from the conserved cysteine through the conserved F or W. The order of the fields is J gene, V gene, clone size, D gene, CDR3 protein, CDR3 DNA. A D gene is named only where the DNA matches it firmly. Size tells how often a clone was seen (once, few, many) or the class of an expanded clone, and some rows leave it out.

j_call: TRBJ2-2
v_call: TRBV29-1
clone_size: .
d_call: TRBD2
cdr3_aa: CSVSKRGGLAGGGTGELFF
cdr3_nt: TGCAGCGTTTCGAAAAGGGGGGGGCTAGCGGGAGGAGGAACCGGGGAGCTGTTTTTT

j_call: TRBJ2-2
v_call: TRBV11-2
clone_size: once
d_call: TRBD2
cdr3_aa: CASSPFRGGNTGELFF
cdr3_nt: TGTGCCAGCAGCCCCTTCCGGGGGGGTAACACCGGGGAGCTGTTTTTT

j_call: TRBJ1-2
v_call: TRBV10-3
clone_size: .
d_call: .
cdr3_aa: CAISESRQGGRNYGYTF
cdr3_nt: TGTGCCATCAGTGAGTCCCGGCAGGGAGGAAGGAACTATGGCTACACCTTC

j_call: TRBJ2-7
v_call: TRBV4-1
clone_size: .
d_call: TRBD1
cdr3_aa: CASSQGRTGFEQYF
cdr3_nt: TGCGCCAGCAGCCAAGGGAGGACAGGGTTCGAGCAGTACTTC

j_call: TRBJ2-3
v_call: TRBV11-1
clone_size: .
d_call: TRBD2
cdr3_aa: CASSLLSGSGSDTQYF
cdr3_nt: TGTGCCAGCAGCTTACTTAGCGGGAGTGGATCCGATACGCAGTATTTT

j_call: TRBJ2-5
v_call: TRBV7-8
clone_size: .
d_call: TRBD2
cdr3_aa: CASSSRTSGKGKTQYF
cdr3_nt: TGTGCCAGCAGCTCCCGGACTAGCGGGAAAGGGAAGACCCAGTACTTC

j_call: TRBJ1-1
v_call: TRBV7-8
clone_size: few
d_call: .
cdr3_aa: CASSSLETGTAEAFF
cdr3_nt: TGTGCCAGCAGCTCCCTAGAGACAGGAACGGCTGAAGCTTTCTTT

j_call: TRBJ2-1
v_call: TRBV7-6
clone_size: .
d_call: TRBD2
cdr3_aa: CASSFRLAGGSEQFF
cdr3_nt: TGTGCCAGCAGCTTCCGACTAGCGGGAGGTAGTGAGCAGTTCTTC

j_call: TRBJ1-3
v_call: TRBV6-5
clone_size: .
d_call: TRBD1
cdr3_aa: CASSYSNQGAYTIYF
cdr3_nt: TGTGCCAGCAGTTACTCGAACCAGGGGGCTTACACCATATATTTT

j_call: TRBJ2-7
v_call: TRBV6-1
clone_size: many
d_call: .
cdr3_aa: CASSSRGVAGKYF
cdr3_nt: TGTGCCAGCAGTTCCAGGGGGGTAGCGGGGAAGTACTTC

j_call: TRBJ2-1
v_call: TRBV6-6
clone_size: .
d_call: TRBD2
cdr3_aa: CASSSSGGDNEQFF
cdr3_nt: TGTGCCAGCAGCTCCTCGGGAGGGGACAATGAGCAGTTCTTC

j_call: TRBJ2-1
v_call: TRBV9
clone_size: .
d_call: .
cdr3_aa: CASSVVLPNEQFF
cdr3_nt: TGTGCCAGCAGCGTAGTCCTCCCCAATGAGCAGTTCTTC

j_call: TRBJ1-5
v_call: TRBV11-2
clone_size: .
d_call: TRBD1
cdr3_aa: CASSWDSIQPQHF
cdr3_nt: TGTGCCAGCAGCTGGGACAGCATTCAGCCCCAGCATTTT

j_call: TRBJ2-3
v_call: TRBV7-9
clone_size: .
d_call: TRBD1
cdr3_aa: CASSLFSGTGVADTQYF
cdr3_nt: TGTGCCAGCAGCCTATTTTCCGGGACAGGGGTGGCAGATACGCAGTATTTT

j_call: TRBJ1-3
v_call: TRBV13
clone_size: .
d_call: .
cdr3_aa: CASSSQGTGNTIYF
cdr3_nt: TGTGCCAGCAGTTCTCAGGGTACTGGAAACACCATATATTTT

j_call: TRBJ2-7
v_call: TRBV19
clone_size: few
d_call: .
cdr3_aa: CATASSYEQYF
cdr3_nt: TGTGCCACAGCGAGCTCCTACGAGCAGTACTTC